This T cell receptor (beta chain) comes out of a study of early T cells in non-severe SARS-CoV-2 infection. Whole-study context: Chains were not paired, and sequencing was done on bulk RNA from unsorted whole blood. Study-level findings and limits: VDJdb matching favored anti-spike CD8 responses, missing private and CD4 specificities.

Per the germline V gene, CDR1 is ENHRY and CDR2 is SYGVKD. This CDR3 has 11 residues. The V gene lost 3 bases and the J gene lost 7 bases, with 6 bases spanning the gap. Unique molecular identifiers were added to individual cDNA molecules. TCRdb reprocessed the 5' RACE reads with MiXCR, giving one entry per CDR3 protein. The sample lists around 44,000 distinct CDR3 sequences; more than 6.5% were seen once. This clonotype was seen ten or more times. Its cognate antigen is unknown. The receptor was derived from an adult who was a healthcare worker with PCR-confirmed SARS-CoV-2 infection or an uninfected control (not recorded which). This chain links TRBV10-3 with TRBJ1-2, with TRBD1 as a possible D gene (6 bases). Sequencing was done on a sample of whole blood. The CDR3 region is CAISDRGGYTF. CDR3 nucleotides: TGTGCCATCAGTGACAGGGGTGGCTACACCTTC.